Presented here are 2 T cell receptor beta chains from one specimen sequenced in a study of blood T cell repertoires in COVID-19. TCRdb's table, derived via immunoSEQ multiplex PCR, lists solely in-frame clones and lacks some. In the table there are just over 300,000 clones, around 90% of which are singletons. Sequencing was carried out using peripheral blood. The receptors originated from a man aged 18 to 30 with active or convalescent COVID-19.

V is TRBV12-3 or TRBV12-4 and J is TRBJ1-1; unclear D gene. CDR3 size: 13 residues. The germline V and J ends were trimmed by 0 bases and 9 bases, with 11 bases remaining between them. In DNA, the CDR3 is TGTGCCAGCAGTTTAGCGGAGCACCAAAAAGCTTTCTTT. It specifies CASSLAEHQKAFF.

The chain couples TRBV12-5 to TRBJ2-1, with 11 bases that match TRBD2. The CDR3 runs 16 residues. From germline, CDR1 is LGHNT and CDR2 FRNRAP. J lost 9 bases, V lost 0 bases, and 7 bases had no gene match. CDR3 loop: CASGLVLTSGVGEQFF. The CDR3, as DNA: TGTGCTAGTGGTTTGGTCCTGACTAGCGGGGTAGGTGAGCAGTTCTTC.